What follows are 32 T cell receptor beta chains derived from one specimen sequenced in a study of tumor-infiltrating lymphocytes in primary liver carcinoma. Researchers drew blood RNA from unsorted whole blood and extracted germline DNA as well. Reverse transcription of 500 ng total RNA with a constant-region primer produced TCR beta cDNA. Three nested multiplex PCR rounds, a slightly modified ARM-PCR, produced the libraries for TCR beta. The first two PCR rounds, around 10 cycles each, used TRBV1-TRBV30 forward primers and a C-beta reverse primer. TCRdb reprocessed the multiplex PCR reads via MiXCR and lists one record per CDR3 protein. The sample consists of about 180,000 distinct CDR3 sequences, about 60% of them appearing once. The sequenced material came from peripheral blood. Every receptor here comes from a man aged 40-49 years with primary liver carcinoma and hepatitis B virus infection.

V gene TRBV5-1 combines with J gene TRBJ2-7; D may be TRBD2 (5 bases). V was pared by 1 base and J by 5 bases, with 16 bases between. The CDR3 extends over 15 amino acids. CDR1 SGHRS and CDR2 YFSETQ come from the germline V gene. The CDR3 bases are TGCGCCAGCAGCTTGTCTAACCAGTTCGGGAACGAGCAGTACTTC. This encodes CASSLSNQFGNEQYF.

There are a few counts of this clonotype. The chain is built from TRBV10-3 and TRBJ1-5, with D unclear. Germline lookup yields CDR1 ENHRY and CDR2 SYGVKD. V lost 7 bases to trimming and J lost 0 bases, with 13 bases between them. The CDR3 consists of 15 residues. CDR3 DNA sequence: TGTGCCATCAAGAAGGACGGCGATAGCAATCAGCCCCAGCATTTT. It codes for CAIKKDGDSNQPQHF.

The rearrangement links TRBV5-5 to TRBJ1-5; 9 nucleotides align to TRBD1. Germline lookup yields CDR1 SGHKS and CDR2 YYEKEE (reference sequence). This CDR3 contains 14 residues. Trimming removed 2 bases from V and 5 bases from J; junction bases left unmatched: 2. The CDR3 loop reads CASSFTGGDQPQHF. As DNA, the CDR3 is TGTGCCAGCAGCTTTACAGGGGGCGATCAGCCCCAGCATTTT.

This chain joins TRBV6-2 or TRBV6-3 and TRBJ2-1; 9 nucleotides agree with TRBD2. The CDR3 has 14 amino acids. The J segment lost 7 bases and the V segment lost 7 bases, leaving 8 bases of the junction unmatched. Germline V gene lookup returns CDR1 MNHEY and CDR2 SVGEGT. The CDR3 region is CASTLAGRMNEQFF. CDR3 DNA sequence: TGTGCCAGCACCCTAGCGGGAAGGATGAATGAGCAGTTCTTC.

The J gene is TRBJ1-4, the V gene TRBV30, with D unresolved. Germline values: CDR1 GTSNPN, CDR2 SVGIG (reference sequence). The CDR3 contains 12 residues. V was clipped by 7 bases and J by 5 bases, with 11 bases between them. CDR3 in amino acids: CAFGGQNEKLFF. CDR3 nucleotides: TGTGCCTTCGGAGGGCAGAATGAAAAACTGTTTTTT.

This clonotype was recorded many times. The chain is built from TRBV11-2 and TRBJ1-5; D gene uncertain. This CDR3 region has 13 residues. Germline V gene lookup returns CDR1 SGHAT and CDR2 FQNNGV. The V end lost 0 bases, the J end lost 6 bases, and 6 bases lay between the germline ends. The CDR3 region has the DNA TGTGCCAGCAGCTTAGATCGCGGTCAGCCCCAGCATTTT. Its translation is CASSLDRGQPQHF.

Note on this clonotype: At one boundary the junction diverges from the germline segment, which might be a read error. The chain uses TRBV29-1 and TRBJ2-7; perhaps TRBD2 as D (7 bases). The CDR3 is 13 amino acids. CDR1 SQVTM and CDR2 ANQGSEA come from the germline V gene. CDR3 in DNA: TGCAGCGTAAGGTTGGGGGGGCCCTACGATCAGTACTTC. It yields the protein CSVRLGGPYDQYF.

This chain uses TRBV6-1 with TRBJ2-7; 10 positions agree with TRBD1. Trimming cost V 5 bases and J 2 bases; bases outside gene matches: 15. The CDR3 extends over 18 amino acids. Germline V lookup: CDR1 MNHNS, CDR2 SASEGT. This CDR3 is CASSREGRRTGGAYEQYF. The CDR3 DNA reads TGTGCCAGCAGTAGGGAGGGACGAAGGACAGGGGGGGCCTACGAGCAGTACTTC.

The chain employs TRBV6-1 and TRBJ2-1, with 8 bases matching TRBD2. J lost 7 bases, V lost 8 bases, and 13 bases had no gene match. Germline V gene sequence: CDR1 MNHNS, CDR2 SASEGT. The CDR3 consists of 15 residues. This CDR3 reads CASLPPTGGFNEQFF. The CDR3 DNA reads TGTGCCAGCCTGCCCCCAACGGGAGGGTTTAATGAGCAGTTCTTC.

With regard to this clonotype: Given a much more abundant clone one base away, this may be a read error. The chain uses TRBV12-3 or TRBV12-4 and TRBJ1-2; D perhaps matches TRBD1 (5 bases). The CDR3 covers 15 residues. Trimming pared 10 bases from V and 2 bases from J, leaving 20 bases between. The CDR3 here is CAITRSGGGNYGYTF. Here the CDR3 DNA reads TGTGCCATCACTCGGAGTGGTGGGGGGAACTATGGCTACACCTTC.

The chain has TRBV29-1 and TRBJ1-2; D call uncertain. CDR1 and CDR2 (germline): SQVTM, ANQGSEA. V lost 7 bases to trimming and J lost 1 base, with 13 bases between them. The CDR3 covers 13 residues. CDR3 DNA: TGCAGCGCGTTGGGATATGTTAACTATGGCTACACCTTC. Translated: CSALGYVNYGYTF.

The chain has TRBV12-3 or TRBV12-4 and TRBJ1-2; TRBD1 aligns across 8 bases. The CDR3 sequence is 13 residues long. V trimming: 4 bases; J trimming: 6 bases; junction bases outside the gene matches: 4. The CDR3 coding sequence is TGTGCCAGCAGTTATGGACAGGGAGATGGCTACACCTTC. Translated, it gives CASSYGQGDGYTF.

As regards this clonotype: A much larger clone differs by one base, so this may be a read error. The chain links TRBV11-2 to TRBJ2-5; no firm D call. The germline gives CDR1 SGHAT, CDR2 FQNNGV. Trimming pared 5 bases from V and 5 bases from J, leaving 6 bases between. The CDR3 is 11 residues long. The CDR3 loop is CASSPSETQYF. The CDR3, as DNA: TGTGCCAGCAGCCCCTCGGAGACCCAGTACTTC.

This clonotype was observed at least ten times. This chain uses TRBV11-2 with TRBJ2-2, with TRBD1 matching over 11 bases. Germline lookup yields CDR1 SGHAT and CDR2 FQNNGV. Unmatched junction bases numbered 5, after V lost 5 bases and J lost 6 bases. The CDR3 is 15 residues long. CDR3 loop: CASSGDRGLSGELFF. CDR3 sequence (DNA): TGTGCCAGCAGCGGGGACAGGGGGTTGTCCGGGGAGCTGTTTTTT.

The chain combines TRBV12-3 or TRBV12-4 with TRBJ2-7; 7 bases fit TRBD2. This CDR3 contains 14 residues. V dropped 1 base and J dropped 5; count of bases not matched to a gene: 5. The DNA for the CDR3 is TGTGCCAGCAGTTTAGGGCGGGAGTACCACGAGCAGTACTTC. This gives the protein CASSLGREYHEQYF.

Notes on this clonotype: The CDR3 ends on some other residue instead of the conserved phenylalanine or tryptophan, so this is likely a read error. The gene calls are TRBV6-5 and TRBJ2-3, with D possibly TRBD1 on 6 matching bases. Germline CDR1 reads MNHEY; CDR2 reads SVGAGI. The CDR3 totals 12 residues. V lost 8 bases, J lost 2 bases, and 8 bases lay in between. In DNA form, the CDR3 reads TGTGCCAGCGGGGACACCACAGATACGCAGTATTCT. It encodes CASGDTTDTQYS.

For this clonotype: An end of the junction differs from the germline gene, which may be a read error. V and J are TRBV7-8 and TRBJ1-2; no reliable D call. Germline V lookup: CDR1 SGHVS, CDR2 FQNEAQ. This CDR3 contains 13 residues. The DNA for the CDR3 is TGTGCCAGCAGCTTAGCGGAAAGGGATGGCTGCACCTTC. Protein product: CASSLAERDGCTF.

This sequence joins TRBV6-5 and TRBJ2-3; D possibly corresponds to TRBD2 (5 bases). Germline V lookup: CDR1 MNHEY, CDR2 SVGAGI. Trimming cost V 4 bases and J 11 bases, with 13 bases left between them. The CDR3 runs to 12 residues. CDR3 sequence: CASSSAGRGQYF. The DNA for the CDR3 is TGTGCCAGCAGTTCTGCGGGTCGTGGGCAGTATTTT.

The V call is TRBV2, the J call TRBJ2-7; D is ambiguous. The CDR3 consists of 14 residues. From germline, CDR1 is SNHLY and CDR2 FYNNEI. V lost 4 bases, J lost 2 bases, and 12 bases lay in between. This CDR3 is CASSGQTDPYEQYF. DNA of the CDR3: TGTGCCAGCAGTGGTCAAACTGACCCCTACGAGCAGTACTTC.

The chain has TRBV4-2 and TRBJ2-7, with TRBD2 matching over 7 bases. This CDR3 is 15 amino acids long. V gave up 1 base and J gave up 2 bases; unmatched junction bases: 5. From germline, CDR1 is LGHNA and CDR2 YNFKEQ. The CDR3 spells CASSQGSSGTYEQYF. CDR3 nucleotide sequence: TGTGCCAGCAGCCAAGGGTCTAGCGGTACCTACGAGCAGTACTTC.

The J gene is TRBJ2-7, the V gene TRBV20-1, with 7 bases that match TRBD2. The germline V gene has CDR1 DFQATT and CDR2 SNEGSKA (reference sequence). The CDR3 is 13 amino acids. Trimming at V came to 6 bases and at J to 3 bases, leaving 8 bases not matched to a gene. DNA of the CDR3: TGCAGTGCCCCATTAACGGGAGGCTACGAGCAGTACTTC. It codes for CSAPLTGGYEQYF.

This sequence joins TRBV25-1 and TRBJ2-7; D could derive from TRBD1 or TRBD2 (7 bases each). V was shortened by 3 bases and J by 0 bases, with 15 bases between the two germline ends. The germline V gene has CDR1 MGHDK and CDR2 SYGVNS. The CDR3 sequence is 16 residues long. CDR3 DNA: TGTGCCAGCAGTGACCGAGGGGGCGGGAGCTCCTACGAGCAGTACTTC. It is translated as CASSDRGGGSSYEQYF.

The rearrangement uses TRBV10-2 and TRBJ2-3, with 12 bases that match TRBD2. The CDR3 is made up of 16 amino acids. The germline gives CDR1 WSHSY, CDR2 SAAADI. The J segment lost 3 bases and the V segment lost 3 bases, leaving 4 bases of the junction unmatched. The CDR3 here is CASSDRTSGNTDTQYF. In DNA form, the CDR3 reads TGCGCCAGCAGTGACCGGACTAGCGGGAATACAGATACGCAGTATTTT.

The sample holds many counts of this clonotype. The chain recombines TRBV11-2 with TRBJ2-3, with D perhaps matching TRBD1 or TRBD2 (5 bases each). This CDR3 region has 13 residues. V was trimmed by 3 bases and J by 1 base, leaving 5 bases between them. Germline V gene sequence: CDR1 SGHAT, CDR2 FQNNGV. The CDR3, as DNA: TGTGCCAGCAGCTTGGGGGGCACAGATACGCAGTATTTT. The encoded protein is CASSLGGTDTQYF.

J is TRBJ1-6 and V is TRBV9, with TRBD1 as a possible D gene (5 bases). V lost 5 bases and J lost 0, with 15 bases in between. The CDR3 sequence is 17 residues long. Germline V gene data show CDR1 as SGDLS and CDR2 as YYNGEE. DNA of the CDR3: TGTGCCAGCAGGAGGGACGACTCGAGCTCCTATAATTCACCCCTCCACTTT. It specifies CASRRDDSSSYNSPLHF.

With regard to this clonotype: This could be a read error, since a much larger clone is one nucleotide away. The rearrangement uses TRBV11-2 and TRBJ2-5; TRBD2 matches at 13 bases. V trimming: 3 bases; J trimming: 10 bases; junction bases outside the gene matches: 17. CDR1 is SGHAT and CDR2 is FQNNGV in the germline V gene. The CDR3 covers 18 residues. DNA for the CDR3: TGTGCCAGCAGCTTGGAAAGGACTAGCGGGAGAAGCACGTGGAACCAGTACTTC. It is translated as CASSLERTSGRSTWNQYF.

This clonotype was detected only a few times. The chain uses TRBV10-3 and TRBJ2-5, with D tentatively TRBD1 (5 bases). There are 14 residues in the CDR3. CDR1 and CDR2 from the germline V gene are ENHRY and SYGVKD. The ends were cut back, 3 bases at V and 4 bases at J, with 12 bases in the middle. The CDR3 protein is CAISDTQGRETQYF. In DNA form, the CDR3 reads TGTGCCATCAGTGACACCCAGGGTAGAGAGACCCAGTACTTC.

The chain uses TRBV11-2 and TRBJ2-7; either TRBD1 or TRBD2 may supply D (5 bases each). CDR1 and CDR2 from the germline V gene are SGHAT and FQNNGV. The CDR3 has 14 amino acids. The germline V and J ends were trimmed by 9 bases and 9 bases, with 24 bases remaining between them. The CDR3 nucleotides read TGTGCCAGTAGCGTACTGGGACGGGCAATTGTGCAGTACTTC. Protein product: CASSVLGRAIVQYF.

V is TRBV5-6 and J is TRBJ1-1; no clear D gene. Per germline, CDR1 SGHDT and CDR2 YYEEEE. The CDR3 is 12 amino acids. Trimming stripped 2 bases from V and 4 bases from J, with 6 bases between. As DNA, the CDR3 is TGTGCCAGCAGCTTCCCGAGCACTGAAGCTTTCTTT. Protein: CASSFPSTEAFF.

In the case of this clonotype: A read error may account for a junction end that differs from germline. The chain uses TRBV6-8 and TRBJ1-4; D gene uncertain. This CDR3 is 14 amino acids long. Germline V CDR1 and CDR2: MNHGY, SAAAGT. CDR3 loop: CACTNPPRNEKLLF. CDR3 DNA: TGTGCCTGCACTAACCCACCACGGAATGAAAAACTGTTATTT.

This clonotype was detected a few times. The chain joins TRBV11-3 to TRBJ2-1; D gene ambiguous. Germline V gene data show CDR1 as SGHNT and CDR2 as YENEEA. The V and J ends lost 1 base and 10 bases respectively, with 5 bases between them. The CDR3 has 11 residues. The CDR3 sequence: CASSLGSEQFF. The CDR3 DNA reads as TGTGCCAGCAGCTTAGGTAGCGAGCAGTTCTTC.

The gene calls are TRBV29-1 and TRBJ2-7; tentatively, D is TRBD1 (5 bases). Germline values: CDR1 SQVTM, CDR2 ANQGSEA. This CDR3 comprises 14 residues. V was trimmed by 4 bases and J by 1 base, leaving 14 bases between them. The CDR3 DNA is TGCAGCGTTGGGAAGGGGATCTTTTCCTACGAGCAGTACTTC. This sequence encodes CSVGKGIFSYEQYF.